This is a list of T cell receptor beta chains from one sample in a study of early T cells in non-severe SARS-CoV-2 infection. From the 5' RACE reads, TCRdb called clonotypes with MiXCR, one entry per CDR3 protein. The repertoire includes 35,000 to 45,000 distinct CDR3 sequences, approximately 6.2% of them detected once, and roughly 20% sits in the top ten. Sequences were derived from whole blood, sampled at baseline. The receptors stem from an adult who was a healthcare worker with PCR-confirmed SARS-CoV-2 infection or an uninfected control (not recorded which). Each CDR3 is given with its conserved first and last residue. The order of the fields is J gene, V gene, CDR3 length, D gene, clone size, CDR3 protein, CDR3 DNA. D genes are given only for firm matches. The size entry is marked missing in some rows and otherwise reads once, few, many or a size class.

j_gene: TRBJ2-3
v_gene: TRBV6-1
len: 16
d_gene: TRBD2
abundance: many
CDR3aa: CASSNAGTSRTDTQYF
CDR3nt: TGTGCCAGCAGTAACGCCGGGACTAGTCGTACAGATACGCAGTATTTT

j_gene: TRBJ2-4
v_gene: TRBV4-2
len: 12
d_gene: -
abundance: few
CDR3aa: CASSQDVSFQYF
CDR3nt: TGTGCCAGCAGCCAAGACGTCTCATTTCAGTACTTC

j_gene: TRBJ2-7
v_gene: TRBV20-1
len: 12
d_gene: -
abundance: few
CDR3aa: CSVAGGLDEQYF
CDR3nt: TGCAGTGTCGCTGGAGGTCTCGACGAGCAGTACTTC

j_gene: TRBJ2-2
v_gene: TRBV11-2
len: 17
d_gene: TRBD2
abundance: few
CDR3aa: CASSLDGLAVNTGELFF
CDR3nt: TGTGCCAGCAGCTTAGACGGACTAGCAGTGAACACCGGGGAGCTGTTTTTT

j_gene: TRBJ1-1
v_gene: TRBV7-2
len: 15
d_gene: -
abundance: -
CDR3aa: CASSLVPTLNTEAFF
CDR3nt: TGTGCCAGCAGCTTAGTTCCCACCTTGAACACTGAAGCTTTCTTT

j_gene: TRBJ2-1
v_gene: TRBV7-3
len: 11
d_gene: -
abundance: many
CDR3aa: CASGLRNEQFF
CDR3nt: TGTGCCAGCGGTCTCAGGAATGAGCAGTTCTTC

j_gene: TRBJ2-1
v_gene: TRBV24-1
len: 18
d_gene: -
abundance: -
CDR3aa: CATSDPSRSGSTYNEQFF
CDR3nt: TGTGCCACCAGTGATCCATCCCGTTCCGGGAGTACATACAATGAGCAGTTCTTC

j_gene: TRBJ2-7
v_gene: TRBV18
len: 14
d_gene: -
abundance: many
CDR3aa: CASSDREGGYEQYF
CDR3nt: TGTGCCAGCTCAGATCGGGAAGGGGGCTACGAGCAGTACTTC

j_gene: TRBJ2-3
v_gene: TRBV24-1
len: 13
d_gene: -
abundance: many
CDR3aa: CATSEPGRDTQYF
CDR3nt: TGTGCCACCAGTGAACCGGGGAGAGATACGCAGTATTTT

j_gene: TRBJ2-7
v_gene: TRBV27
len: 14
d_gene: -
abundance: -
CDR3aa: CASSLESVNYEQYF
CDR3nt: TGTGCCAGCAGTCTTGAGTCAGTGAACTACGAGCAGTACTTC

j_gene: TRBJ1-1
v_gene: TRBV3-1
len: 15
d_gene: -
abundance: many
CDR3aa: CASSGLTGLGTEAFF
CDR3nt: TGTGCCAGCAGCGGACTGACAGGCCTGGGCACTGAAGCTTTCTTT

j_gene: TRBJ2-1
v_gene: TRBV3-1
len: 15
d_gene: TRBD2
abundance: many
CDR3aa: CASSQRDYQYNEQFF
CDR3nt: TGTGCCAGCAGCCAAAGGGACTACCAGTACAATGAGCAGTTCTTC

j_gene: TRBJ1-1
v_gene: TRBV13
len: 15
d_gene: -
abundance: many
CDR3aa: CASSAVVSGSPEAFF
CDR3nt: TGTGCCAGCAGCGCAGTCGTGTCAGGGTCGCCTGAAGCTTTCTTT

j_gene: TRBJ1-6
v_gene: TRBV28
len: 15
d_gene: TRBD1
abundance: -
CDR3aa: CATSDTGTVNSPLHF
CDR3nt: TGTGCCACCTCAGATACCGGGACAGTCAATTCACCCCTCCACTTT

j_gene: TRBJ2-1
v_gene: TRBV7-8
len: 16
d_gene: -
abundance: -
CDR3aa: CACSPWDTGSYNEQFF
CDR3nt: TGTGCCTGCAGCCCTTGGGACACCGGCTCCTACAATGAGCAGTTCTTC

j_gene: TRBJ2-1
v_gene: TRBV12-3/TRBV12-4
len: 13
d_gene: -
abundance: -
CDR3aa: CASSHSVYNEQFF
CDR3nt: TGTGCCAGCAGTCATAGCGTTTACAATGAGCAGTTCTTC

j_gene: TRBJ2-7
v_gene: TRBV7-2
len: 15
d_gene: TRBD2
abundance: few
CDR3aa: CASSSSGRARYEQYF
CDR3nt: TGTGCCAGCAGCTCTAGCGGGAGGGCGCGCTACGAGCAGTACTTC

j_gene: TRBJ2-7
v_gene: TRBV4-1
len: 14
d_gene: -
abundance: many
CDR3aa: CASSPSSSVGEQYF
CDR3nt: TGCGCCAGCAGCCCAAGTTCGTCAGTAGGCGAGCAGTACTTC

j_gene: TRBJ2-4
v_gene: TRBV20-1
len: 14
d_gene: -
abundance: many
CDR3aa: CSVFWSLAKNIQYF
CDR3nt: TGCAGTGTCTTCTGGTCCCTAGCCAAAAACATTCAGTACTTC

j_gene: TRBJ1-2
v_gene: TRBV29-1
len: 13
d_gene: -
abundance: many
CDR3aa: CSVASRENYGYTF
CDR3nt: TGCAGCGTTGCGTCCAGGGAAAACTATGGCTACACCTTC

j_gene: TRBJ2-7
v_gene: TRBV5-1
len: 15
d_gene: -
abundance: few
CDR3aa: CASSLATAVTYEQYF
CDR3nt: TGCGCCAGCAGCTTGGCGACAGCCGTCACCTACGAGCAGTACTTC

j_gene: TRBJ2-7
v_gene: TRBV29-1
len: 14
d_gene: -
abundance: few
CDR3aa: CSVGRTGSSYEQYF
CDR3nt: TGCAGCGTCGGCAGGACGGGAAGCTCCTACGAGCAGTACTTC

j_gene: TRBJ1-6
v_gene: TRBV7-9
len: 14
d_gene: -
abundance: few
CDR3aa: CASSFISYNSPLHF
CDR3nt: TGTGCCAGCAGCTTTATCTCCTATAATTCACCCCTCCACTTT

j_gene: TRBJ1-1
v_gene: TRBV10-3
len: 15
d_gene: -
abundance: few
CDR3aa: CAISEGGGRNFQLSF
CDR3nt: TGTGCCATCAGTGAGGGAGGGGGGCGAAATTTTCAACTCTCCTTT

j_gene: TRBJ2-5
v_gene: TRBV5-1
len: 15
d_gene: -
abundance: few
CDR3aa: CASSLEGRREETQYF
CDR3nt: TGCGCCAGCAGTCTGGAGGGTCGCCGGGAAGAGACCCAGTACTTC

j_gene: TRBJ2-1
v_gene: TRBV4-2
len: 16
d_gene: -
abundance: many
CDR3aa: CASSQDAPGAGDEQFF
CDR3nt: TGTGCCAGCAGCCAAGATGCGCCGGGGGCCGGAGATGAGCAGTTCTTC

j_gene: TRBJ2-5
v_gene: TRBV6-5
len: 14
d_gene: TRBD2
abundance: few
CDR3aa: CASKLRTSGETQYF
CDR3nt: TGTGCCAGCAAACTCAGGACTAGCGGAGAGACCCAGTACTTC

j_gene: TRBJ2-7
v_gene: TRBV11-1
len: 16
d_gene: -
abundance: many
CDR3aa: CASSRYSTASSYEQYF
CDR3nt: TGTGCCAGCAGCCGCTACTCTACCGCGAGCTCCTACGAGCAGTACTTC

j_gene: TRBJ1-1
v_gene: TRBV7-9
len: 18
d_gene: TRBD1
abundance: many
CDR3aa: CASSSTAQAGGVYAAAFF
CDR3nt: TGTGCCAGCAGCTCCACCGCCCAGGCAGGGGGCGTTTATGCGGCGGCTTTCTTT

j_gene: TRBJ1-1
v_gene: TRBV5-8
len: 14
d_gene: -
abundance: few
CDR3aa: CASSLALGITEAFF
CDR3nt: TGTGCCAGCAGCTTGGCTTTGGGGATCACTGAAGCTTTCTTT

j_gene: TRBJ1-2
v_gene: TRBV4-1
len: 16
d_gene: -
abundance: -
CDR3aa: CASSQIGPDPNGGYTF
CDR3nt: TGCGCCAGCAGCCAGATCGGACCAGACCCCAATGGGGGCTACACCTTC

j_gene: TRBJ2-7
v_gene: TRBV4-3
len: 16
d_gene: TRBD2
abundance: -
CDR3aa: CASSQDRGGVNLEQYF
CDR3nt: TGCGCCAGCAGCCAAGATCGGGGAGGGGTGAATCTCGAGCAGTACTTC

j_gene: TRBJ1-4
v_gene: TRBV27
len: 15
d_gene: -
abundance: -
CDR3aa: CASSYQGRANEKLFF
CDR3nt: TGTGCCAGCAGTTACCAGGGGCGGGCTAATGAAAAACTGTTTTTT

j_gene: TRBJ2-2
v_gene: TRBV4-1
len: 13
d_gene: -
abundance: -
CDR3aa: CASSREEAGELFF
CDR3nt: TGCGCCAGCAGCAGGGAGGAGGCCGGGGAGCTGTTTTTT

j_gene: TRBJ2-1
v_gene: TRBV28
len: 15
d_gene: -
abundance: many
CDR3aa: CASSPSARGYNEQFF
CDR3nt: TGTGCCAGCAGCCCATCCGCTAGGGGGTACAATGAGCAGTTCTTC

j_gene: TRBJ2-2
v_gene: TRBV7-3
len: 14
d_gene: -
abundance: many
CDR3aa: CASSYRGDTGELFF
CDR3nt: TGTGCCAGCAGCTACAGAGGGGACACCGGGGAGCTGTTTTTT

j_gene: TRBJ1-1
v_gene: TRBV12-3/TRBV12-4
len: 14
d_gene: -
abundance: -
CDR3aa: CASSVRVKNTEAFF
CDR3nt: TGTGCCAGCAGTGTCAGGGTTAAGAACACTGAAGCTTTCTTT

j_gene: TRBJ2-3
v_gene: TRBV7-2
len: 16
d_gene: -
abundance: many
CDR3aa: CASSSGLGAVTDTQYF
CDR3nt: TGTGCCAGCAGCTCTGGCTTGGGGGCGGTCACAGATACGCAGTATTTT

j_gene: TRBJ1-1
v_gene: TRBV30
len: 13
d_gene: TRBD1
abundance: -
CDR3aa: CAWSYRGNTEAFF
CDR3nt: TGTGCCTGGAGTTACAGGGGGAACACTGAAGCTTTCTTT

j_gene: TRBJ2-1
v_gene: TRBV6-1
len: 17
d_gene: -
abundance: many
CDR3aa: CASSEGLTISSYNEQFF
CDR3nt: TGTGCCAGCAGTGAAGGACTTACCATTAGCTCCTACAATGAGCAGTTCTTC

j_gene: TRBJ1-5
v_gene: TRBV11-2
len: 15
d_gene: -
abundance: many
CDR3aa: CASSLDRGAGQPQHF
CDR3nt: TGTGCCAGCAGCTTAGATAGGGGGGCAGGTCAGCCCCAGCATTTT

j_gene: TRBJ2-5
v_gene: TRBV6-5
len: 16
d_gene: TRBD2
abundance: many
CDR3aa: CASSSRKSGGGETQYF
CDR3nt: TGTGCCAGCAGTTCCCGGAAAAGCGGGGGGGGAGAGACCCAGTACTTC